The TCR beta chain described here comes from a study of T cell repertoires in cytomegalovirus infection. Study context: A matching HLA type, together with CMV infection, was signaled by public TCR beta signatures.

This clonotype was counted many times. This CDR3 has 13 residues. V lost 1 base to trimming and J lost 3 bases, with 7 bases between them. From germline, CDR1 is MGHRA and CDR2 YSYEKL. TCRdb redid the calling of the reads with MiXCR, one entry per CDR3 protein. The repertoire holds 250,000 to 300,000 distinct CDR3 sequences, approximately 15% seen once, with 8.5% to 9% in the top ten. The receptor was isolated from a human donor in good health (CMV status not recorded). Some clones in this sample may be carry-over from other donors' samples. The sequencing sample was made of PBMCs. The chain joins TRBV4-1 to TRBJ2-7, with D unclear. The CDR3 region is CASSQAPFYEQYF. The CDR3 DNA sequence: TGCGCCAGCAGCCAAGCCCCCTTCTACGAGCAGTACTTC.